A single sample gave rise to the 5 T cell receptor beta chains below, sequenced in a study of T cells in Graves' hyperthyroidism and ophthalmopathy. Authors of the study amplified TCR beta CDR3 regions from RNA transcripts. Primed by the HTBI set, a first-round RT-PCR was run on the TCR CDR3. TCRdb itself ran the multiplex PCR reads through MiXCR, one entry per CDR3 protein. In the table there are approximately 620,000 distinct CDR3 sequences, around 15% of which are singletons. The sequenced material came from blood. These receptors were taken from a middle-aged woman with Graves' ophthalmopathy.

On this clonotype itself: A much larger clone lies one base from this, so it may be a read error. V and J are TRBV11-2 and TRBJ1-4, with D perhaps TRBD1 (5 bases). The CDR3 length is 15 residues. In germline, CDR1 is SGHAT, CDR2 FQNNGV. CDR3 loop: CASSVRQTPNEKPFF. DNA of the CDR3: TGTGCCAGCAGCGTGCGACAGACGCCTAATGAAAAACCGTTTTTT.

This clonotype was seen many times. The chain carries TRBV3-1 and TRBJ2-1, with TRBD2 identical over 10 bases. The CDR3 totals 19 residues. The V gene's germline CDR1 is LGHDT and CDR2 YNNKEL (reference sequence). V was pared by 4 bases and J by 6 bases, with 18 bases of the junction left unmatched. CDR3 loop: CASSPRAASGGASPNEQFF. Written as DNA, the CDR3 is TGTGCCAGCAGCCCCAGGGCGGCAAGCGGGGGGGCCTCCCCCAATGAGCAGTTCTTC.

This chain links TRBV12-3 or TRBV12-4 with TRBJ2-1, with D possibly being TRBD2 (5 bases). V dropped 6 bases and J dropped 15 bases, with 30 bases sitting between them. The CDR3 length is 16 residues. The chain's CDR3 is CASRFRSRVLSGELFF. The CDR3 nucleotides are TGTGCCAGCAGATTCCGCTCCCGGGTCCTTTCCGGGGAGTTGTTCTTC.

This clonotype has ten or more counts. The chain employs TRBV11-2 and TRBJ2-7, with 11 nucleotides matching TRBD2. The CDR3 loop spans 15 amino acids. J was trimmed by 2 bases and V by 5 bases; bases with no gene match: 5. Germline V CDR1 and CDR2: SGHAT, FQNNGV. This CDR3 reads CASSVTSGVAYEQYF. CDR3 bases: TGTGCCAGCAGCGTGACTAGCGGGGTGGCCTACGAGCAGTACTTC.

The V call is TRBV4-1, the J call TRBJ2-5; 10 positions match TRBD2. From germline, CDR1 is MGHRA and CDR2 YSYEKL. Unmatched junction bases numbered 9, after V lost 3 bases and J lost 5 bases. There are 16 residues in the CDR3. The DNA for the CDR3 is TGCGCCAGCAGCCATGTCAGCGGGGGGGCCCGGGAGACCCAGTACTTC. Protein sequence: CASSHVSGGARETQYF.